This T cell receptor (beta chain) stems from a study of CXCR3-negative and CXCR3-positive naive CD8 T cells. All TRB cDNA libraries came from 5' RACE performed with UMI labels. From the 5' RACE reads, TCRdb lists one entry per CDR3 protein and no DNA. In total, the table holds 7,500 to 9,500 distinct CDR3 sequences. The CDR3 consists of 16 residues. Source material: naive CXCR3- CD8+ T cells from blood. Sample subset: CD45RO-CCR7+CD27+CD95- naive CD8+ T cells lacking CXCR3 (TNR3-). The genes are TRBV7-1 and TRBJ2-7; TCRdb outputs TRBD2, but without DNA this stays unchecked. TRBV7-1 is noted as an ORF with a role that remains uncertain. The TCR was taken from a human donor in good health. Some clones in this sample may be carry-over from other donors' samples. The CDR3 reads CASSSMIGLAAYEQYF.